The T cell receptor beta chain under discussion was sequenced for a study of OX40 agonist ivuxolimab in advanced cancers. This CDR3 is built from 13 residues. Germline V gene sequence: CDR1 MNHEY, CDR2 SMNVEV (reference sequence). The V end was cut by 4 bases, the J end by 5 bases, with 12 bases between. The data were produced by immunoSEQ multiplex PCR, yet TCRdb's version contains in-frame clones alone and is incomplete. The sample holds approximately 60,000 clones, around four fifths seen once. The chain is built from TRBV27 and TRBJ2-7; D is perhaps TRBD2 (6 bases). This TCR derives from an adult with an advanced solid tumor such as melanoma, head and neck, liver or kidney cancer. Here the sequenced sample was CD4+ or CD8+ T cells sorted from blood, taken in a trial of the OX40 agonist ivuxolimab. The CDR3 DNA sequence: TGTGCCAGCAGTTACCGGGGGATGAACGAGCAGTACTTC. This codes for CASSYRGMNEQYF.